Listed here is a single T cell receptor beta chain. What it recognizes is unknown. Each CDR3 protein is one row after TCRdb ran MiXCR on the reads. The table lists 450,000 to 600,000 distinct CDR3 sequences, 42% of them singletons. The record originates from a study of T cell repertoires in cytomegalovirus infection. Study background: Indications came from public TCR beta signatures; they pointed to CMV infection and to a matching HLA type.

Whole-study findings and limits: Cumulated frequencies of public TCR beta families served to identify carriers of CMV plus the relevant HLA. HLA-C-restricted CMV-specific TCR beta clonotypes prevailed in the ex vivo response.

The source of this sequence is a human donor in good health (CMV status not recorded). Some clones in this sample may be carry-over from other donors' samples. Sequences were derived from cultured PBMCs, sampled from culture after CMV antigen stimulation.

CDR3 in DNA: TGTGCCAGCAGTCCCTCCGGGACAACTACCTACGAGCAGTACTTC. Translating it yields CASSPSGTTTYEQYF. This chain links TRBV6-5 with TRBJ2-7, with D perhaps TRBD1 (6 bases). Germline CDR1 MNHEY, CDR2 SVGAGI. The ends were cut back, 5 bases at V and 2 bases at J, with 16 bases in the middle. The CDR3 totals 15 residues.